This is a list of T cell receptor beta chains from one sample in a study of blood T cells in healthy people across ages. TCRdb itself ran the 5' RACE reads through MiXCR, one entry per CDR3 protein. The repertoire holds hundreds of thousands of distinct CDR3 sequences, about 53% seen once, with under 50% in the top ten. The sequencing input was blood. The receptors were sampled from an elderly man in good health. Each CDR3 is given with its conserved first and last residue. D genes are given only for firm matches. Size tells how often a clone was seen (once, few, many) or the class of an expanded clone, and some rows leave it out.

J gene,D gene,V gene,clone size,CDR3 protein,CDR3 DNA
TRBJ2-3,.,TRBV29-1,.,CSVASERAQYF,TGCAGCGTTGCATCAGAGCGGGCGCAGTATTTT
TRBJ2-1,.,TRBV29-1,.,CSALEYNKQFF,TGCAGCGCATTGGAGTACAATAAGCAGTTCTTC
TRBJ1-2,.,TRBV5-1,few,CASRPLATTDYGYTF,TGCGCCAGCAGACCCCTGGCCACCACGGACTATGGCTACACCTTC
TRBJ1-3,TRBD1,TRBV12-3/TRBV12-4,.,CASSFGLTGFSGNTIYF,TGTGCCAGCAGTTTCGGTTTGACAGGGTTCTCTGGAAACACCATATATTTT
TRBJ2-1,.,TRBV2,.,CASSHGPPYNEQFF,TGTGCCAGCAGTCACGGCCCCCCCTACAATGAGCAGTTCTTC
TRBJ2-5,TRBD2,TRBV5-1,few,CASSFLDQYRTSGLYNEQYF,TGCGCCAGCAGCTTCTTGGACCAATACCGGACTAGCGGCCTATACAATGAGCAGTACTTC
TRBJ2-3,.,TRBV12-3/TRBV12-4,.,CASSRVQGDTQYF,TGTGCCAGCAGTAGAGTGCAGGGAGATACGCAGTATTTT
TRBJ2-7,.,TRBV5-1,few,CASSLDPGQPPYEQYF,TGCGCCAGCAGCTTGGACCCGGGACAACCACCCTACGAGCAGTACTTC
TRBJ2-4,TRBD1,TRBV7-8,.,CASSPGTGENIQYF,TGTGCCAGCAGCCCCGGGACAGGGGAGAACATTCAGTACTTC
TRBJ2-7,.,TRBV29-1,.,CSDGHGDNEQYF,TGCAGCGACGGACACGGTGACAATGAGCAGTACTTC
TRBJ2-7,TRBD2,TRBV7-2,.,CASSLGPRGSAEQYF,TGTGCCAGCAGCTTAGGACCGCGGGGGAGTGCCGAGCAGTACTTC
TRBJ1-5,.,TRBV7-9,.,CASSSEGPNQPQHF,TGTGCCAGCAGCTCCGAAGGGCCAAATCAGCCCCAGCATTTT
TRBJ2-7,.,TRBV6-2/TRBV6-3,once,CASNSQGYLYEQYF,TGTGCCAGCAATTCCCAGGGCTATCTCTACGAGCAGTACTTC
TRBJ2-5,.,TRBV7-9,.,CASSREAGTSWNEQYF,TGTGCCAGCAGCCGAGAGGCGGGTACCTCTTGGAATGAGCAGTACTTC
TRBJ2-1,TRBD1,TRBV3-1,few,CASRNRGEQFF,TGTGCCAGCAGGAACAGGGGTGAGCAGTTCTTC
TRBJ2-1,.,TRBV6-6,.,CASSTAINEQFF,TGTGCCAGCAGTACCGCTATAAATGAGCAGTTCTTC
TRBJ2-7,TRBD2,TRBV27,.,CASSLRLAGLSSYNEQYF,TGTGCCAGCAGTTTACGGCTAGCGGGACTAAGCTCCTACAATGAGCAGTACTTC
TRBJ2-4,TRBD1,TRBV7-9,.,CASSRLGQGLYIQYF,TGTGCCAGCAGCCGACTTGGACAGGGTCTATACATTCAGTACTTC
TRBJ1-2,.,TRBV25-1,.,CASSEHQALGRYGYTF,TGTGCCAGCAGTGAACACCAGGCCCTCGGGAGGTATGGCTACACCTTC
TRBJ1-1,TRBD1,TRBV20-1,few,CSASTGGFTEAFF,TGCAGTGCTAGTACAGGGGGCTTTACTGAAGCTTTCTTT
TRBJ2-7,.,TRBV5-1,few,CASSSSGTGGGEQYF,TGCGCCAGCAGCTCCAGCGGGACAGGTGGTGGCGAGCAGTACTTC
TRBJ2-7,TRBD1,TRBV27,.,CASSLRQGQGYEQYF,TGTGCCAGCAGTCTCCGACAGGGGCAAGGCTACGAGCAGTACTTC
TRBJ2-7,.,TRBV5-4,.,CASSLDGTTYEQYF,TGTGCCAGCAGCTTGGACGGTACTACCTACGAGCAGTACTTC
TRBJ2-1,.,TRBV29-1,.,CSAEVLYNEQFF,TGCAGCGCTGAGGTCCTCTACAATGAGCAGTTCTTC
TRBJ2-5,.,TRBV11-1,.,CASSRRRAPKETQYF,TGTGCCAGCAGCCGAAGGAGAGCCCCTAAAGAGACCCAGTACTTC
TRBJ2-1,.,TRBV29-1,.,CSVEGVGEQFF,TGCAGCGTTGAAGGGGTTGGTGAGCAGTTCTTC
TRBJ2-4,TRBD2,TRBV4-2,few,CASSQAGLTSGQGLAKNIQYF,TGTGCCAGTAGCCAAGCGGGCCTTACTAGCGGGCAAGGTTTAGCCAAAAACATTCAGTACTTC
TRBJ1-1,.,TRBV9,.,CANLSRGTEAFF,TGTGCCAACCTTAGTAGGGGTACTGAAGCTTTCTTT